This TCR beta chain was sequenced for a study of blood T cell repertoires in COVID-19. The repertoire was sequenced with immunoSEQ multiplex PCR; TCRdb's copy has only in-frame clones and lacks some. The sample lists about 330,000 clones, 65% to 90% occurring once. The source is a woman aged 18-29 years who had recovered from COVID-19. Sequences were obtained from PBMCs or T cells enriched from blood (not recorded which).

The CDR3 coding sequence is TGTGCCAGCAGCTTAGATATCGGCGTAGGGGCCCACGAGCAGTACTTC. It translates to CASSLDIGVGAHEQYF. This chain links TRBV11-2 with TRBJ2-7, with a possible D match to TRBD1 (5 bases). The CDR3 length is 16 residues. The V end lost 0 bases, the J end lost 5 bases, and 17 bases lay between the germline ends. CDR1 and CDR2 (germline): SGHAT, FQNNGV.